This T cell receptor (beta chain) is from a study of immune heterogeneity within non-small cell lung tumors. Study results and limitations: Each patient largely had their own distinct set of high-frequency T-cell receptor beta clonotypes. Statistically, local T-cell clonality exhibited a moderate yet significant correlation with local tumor mutational burden (R approximately 0.33).

This clonotype is judged medium-sized. Its specificity is not known. Per the germline V gene, CDR1 is LGHDT and CDR2 is YNNKEL (reference sequence). Between the trimmed V and J ends, which lost 4 bases and 1 base, there was a span of 13 bases. The CDR3 is 15 residues long. At 600 to 750 ng per sample, bulk tumor genomic DNA provided the template. During surgery, several far-apart biopsies were obtained from every primary tumor. Patients underwent curative surgery for untreated, newly diagnosed non-small cell lung cancer. Donors were newly diagnosed non-small cell lung cancer patients having surgery with curative intent. Multiplex PCR employing 32 V and 13 J primers generated amplicons of the TCR beta CDR3. One entry per CDR3 protein, called by TCRdb with MiXCR from the multiplex PCR reads. Among 9,500 to 13,000 distinct CDR3 sequences listed, around 30% were seen once.

The J gene is TRBJ1-1, the V gene TRBV3-1; D is ambiguous. The receptor's source is a woman aged 45-59 years with non-small cell lung cancer. Sequenced material: lung tumor tissue. DNA of the CDR3: TGTGCCAGCAGCCTCCTGGATCGGGGGAACACTGAAGCTTTCTTT. Translation gives CASSLLDRGNTEAFF.